This is a list of T cell receptor beta chains from one sample in a study of CD8 T cells in ankylosing spondylitis. TCRdb processed the 5' RACE reads anew with MiXCR; each CDR3 protein has one entry. Here the sample spans around 130,000 distinct CDR3 sequences, 15% to 20% being singletons. Sequencing was done on a sample of blood, either unsorted or a sorted T cell fraction (not recorded which). All receptors derive from a male donor with ankylosing spondylitis. The CDR3 runs from the conserved cysteine through the conserved F or W. A D gene is named only where the DNA matches it firmly. Clone size is given for some rows only: seen once, a few or many times, or a class if the clone is expanded.

TRBJ1-1	TRBV19	TRBD1	.	CASSSGQEAFF	TGTGCCAGTAGTTCCGGACAGGAGGCTTTCTTT
TRBJ2-2	TRBV6-4	.	once	CASSYANTGELFF	TGTGCCAGCAGTTACGCGAACACCGGGGAGCTGTTTTTT
TRBJ2-7	TRBV9	.	few	CASSDGRGYEQYF	TGTGCCAGCAGCGACGGCCGGGGCTACGAGCAGTACTTC
TRBJ2-5	TRBV7-9	.	.	CVSHAGAIGETQYF	TGTGTCTCACACGCCGGCGCAATAGGAGAGACCCAGTACTTC
TRBJ2-7	TRBV27	.	.	CASSLGLLYEQYF	TGTGCCAGCAGTTTAGGACTCCTCTACGAGCAGTACTTC
TRBJ2-7	TRBV20-1	.	many	CSARSVSGFEQYF	TGCAGTGCTAGATCTGTATCGGGGTTCGAGCAGTACTTC
TRBJ2-2	TRBV7-2	.	few	CASSLFHARELFF	TGTGCCAGCAGCTTATTCCATGCCCGGGAGCTGTTTTTT
TRBJ2-4	TRBV20-1	TRBD2	few	CSAELAGPKNIQYF	TGCAGTGCTGAGCTAGCGGGACCCAAAAACATTCAGTACTTC
TRBJ2-1	TRBV9	.	.	CASSLGENEQFF	TGTGCCAGCAGCCTAGGGGAGAATGAGCAGTTCTTC
TRBJ2-1	TRBV29-1	TRBD1	many	CSVQDRGSNEQFF	TGCAGCGTCCAGGACAGGGGGTCCAATGAGCAGTTCTTC
TRBJ1-5	TRBV4-1	TRBD1	few	CASRPGTGAGGSNQPQHF	TGCGCCAGCAGACCCGGGACAGGGGCAGGTGGGAGCAATCAGCCCCAGCATTTT
TRBJ2-1	TRBV6-2/TRBV6-3	.	few	CASRQPYVYNEQFF	TGTGCCAGCAGGCAACCCTACGTGTACAATGAGCAGTTCTTC
TRBJ2-3	TRBV29-1	.	.	CSVGRDSSFTDTQYF	TGCAGCGTTGGTCGGGACTCGTCCTTCACAGATACGCAGTATTTT
TRBJ2-7	TRBV4-1	.	few	CASSQESASSYEQYF	TGCGCCAGCAGCCAAGAAAGCGCGAGCTCCTACGAGCAGTACTTC
TRBJ2-7	TRBV29-1	.	few	CSVEGGRAPPYEQYF	TGCAGCGTTGAGGGGGGCAGGGCACCCCCCTACGAGCAGTACTTC
TRBJ2-1	TRBV6-5	.	.	CASSYSSAAGQFF	TGTGCCAGCAGTTACTCGTCCGCGGCAGGGCAGTTCTTC
TRBJ1-2	TRBV27	.	.	CASSQGQHYGYTF	TGTGCCAGCAGTCAAGGACAGCACTATGGCTACACCTTC
TRBJ2-1	TRBV11-2	.	few	CASSPGTNEQFF	TGTGCCAGCAGCCCCGGGACCAATGAGCAGTTCTTC
TRBJ2-7	TRBV4-1	.	.	CASSQDLGTSDEQYF	TGCGCCAGCAGCCAAGATCTCGGGACATCGGACGAGCAGTACTTC
TRBJ2-5	TRBV4-3	.	few	CASSQDSRETQYF	TGCGCCAGCAGCCAAGATAGCCGAGAGACCCAGTACTTC
TRBJ2-3	TRBV7-9	.	.	CASSPRGGPLDTQYF	TGTGCCAGCAGCCCTCGGGGCGGGCCCCTAGATACGCAGTATTTT
TRBJ2-7	TRBV7-9	.	.	CASRSGDTYEQYF	TGTGCCAGCCGATCCGGGGACACCTACGAGCAGTACTTC
TRBJ1-1	TRBV25-1	.	few	CASSVLTVAEAFF	TGTGCCAGCAGTGTCCTTACAGTCGCTGAAGCTTTCTTT
TRBJ2-3	TRBV24-1	.	.	CATRGADTQYF	TGTGCCACCAGGGGTGCAGATACGCAGTATTTT
TRBJ2-1	TRBV29-1	TRBD2	few	CSVETSGRPPYRNEQFF	TGCAGCGTTGAAACTAGCGGGCGACCACCCTACAGGAATGAGCAGTTCTTC
TRBJ2-2	TRBV6-5	.	.	CASTFSGELFF	TGTGCCAGCACCTTCTCCGGGGAGCTGTTTTTT
TRBJ1-4	TRBV21-1	.	.	CASSKERHRTNEKLFF	TGTGCCAGCAGCAAAGAGAGACACCGAACTAATGAAAAACTGTTTTTT
TRBJ2-1	TRBV10-3	.	.	CAISESAAYNEQFF	TGTGCCATCAGTGAGTCTGCTGCATACAATGAGCAGTTCTTC